These 32 T cell receptor beta chains originate from one sample sequenced in a study of T cell changes during pregnancy in multiple sclerosis. Some clones are missing from TCRdb's copy, which holds only in-frame ones; the method was immunoSEQ multiplex PCR. The sample includes tens of thousands of clones, 90% of them seen just once. Here the sequenced sample was CD8+ T cells from peripheral blood mononuclear cells, taken before pregnancy. All receptors come from a female donor with multiple sclerosis, enrolled in a pregnancy study.

The rearrangement links TRBV4-1 to TRBJ2-7; 7 bases line up with TRBD1. This CDR3 has 13 amino acids. Germline CDR1 reads MGHRA; CDR2 reads YSYEKL. After removal of 1 base from V and 3 bases from J, the junction contained 0 bases not matched to a gene. The CDR3 region has the DNA TGCGCCAGCAGCCAAGGGACAGGCTACGAGCAGTACTTC. This encodes CASSQGTGYEQYF.

The chain couples TRBV4-3 to TRBJ2-1; D perhaps matches TRBD1 (6 bases). Trimming shortened V by 0 bases and J by 3 bases, and 12 bases separated the two germline ends. Germline V gene data show CDR1 as LGHNA and CDR2 as YSLEER. The CDR3 loop spans 16 amino acids. DNA of the CDR3: TGCGCCAGCAGCCAAGAGGGGGCAGGGAACTACAATGAGCAGTTCTTC. This translates into CASSQEGAGNYNEQFF.

Points on this clone: This same CDR3 is encoded by further DNA sequences in the sample. This chain links TRBV9 with TRBJ1-1; D not resolved. The V and J ends lost 0 bases and 1 base respectively, with 7 bases between them. The germline CDR1 and CDR2 sequences are SGDLS and YYNGEE. This CDR3 is built from 14 residues. The CDR3 coding sequence is TGTGCCAGCAGCGTAGTGTCGGGGAACACTGAAGCTTTCTTT. This sequence encodes CASSVVSGNTEAFF.

In this sample, this clone turned up once. V is TRBV18 and J is TRBJ2-7; a weak D match, TRBD1 (6 bases). The CDR3 has 13 residues. Germline assignment: CDR1 KGHSH and CDR2 LQKENI. The germline V and J ends were trimmed by 3 bases and 6 bases, with 12 bases remaining between them. The CDR3 region has the DNA TGTGCCAGCTCACCGGGTCAGGGGAGCGAGCAGTACTTC. It encodes CASSPGQGSEQYF.

The rearrangement links TRBV27 to TRBJ2-1; TRBD1 matches 8 bases. Per the germline V gene, CDR1 is MNHEY and CDR2 is SMNVEV (reference sequence). The CDR3 spans 17 residues. V shed 5 bases, J shed 5 bases, and the junction held 14 bases outside the gene matches. CDR3 sequence: CASSLDRGLTLNNEQFF. The DNA of the CDR3 is TGTGCCAGCAGTCTCGACAGGGGTCTGACGCTCAACAATGAGCAGTTCTTC.

The chain's CDR3 is CAGSPGGRNTGELFF. DNA for the CDR3: TGTGCCGGAAGCCCCGGGGGGCGGAACACCGGGGAGCTGTTTTTT. The chain is built from TRBV5-6 and TRBJ2-2, with a weak D call TRBD2 (7 bases). The CDR3 has 15 amino acids. Germline values: CDR1 SGHDT, CDR2 YYEEEE. Trimming took 10 bases from V and 1 from J, leaving 17 bases between them.

Concerning this clone: The junction shows a germline mismatch at one end, possibly a read error. The chain uses TRBV6-4 and TRBJ1-2; 9 nucleotides line up with TRBD1. This CDR3 spans 16 amino acids. Germline loops: CDR1 MRHNA, CDR2 SNTAGT. CDR3 residues: CASSYSLDRGDYGYTF. The CDR3 DNA sequence: TGTGCCAGCAGTTACTCGTTGGACAGGGGTGACTATGGCTACACCTTC.

On this clone itself: The germline gene is not matched at one end of the junction; a read error may be the cause. V is TRBV7-7 and J is TRBJ1-1, with D uncertain. Germline CDR1 is SSHAT and CDR2 is FNYEAQ (reference sequence). The CDR3 has 13 amino acids. CDR3 DNA sequence: TGTGCTAGCAGCCCAGTCCAGAACACTGAAGCTTTCTTT. It specifies CASSPVQNTEAFF.

This clone is a singleton in its sample. V and J are TRBV12-5 and TRBJ1-4; D gene ambiguous. From germline, CDR1 is LGHNT and CDR2 FRNRAP. Trimming removed 0 bases from V and 7 bases from J, with 12 bases in between. This CDR3 region has 15 residues. The chain's CDR3 is CASGLVPTTGEKLFF. The CDR3 coding sequence is TGTGCTAGTGGTTTGGTACCGACCACGGGTGAAAAACTGTTTTTT.

The V gene is TRBV7-6, the J gene TRBJ1-2; weak D call: TRBD1 (5 bases). V was shortened by 4 bases and J by 3 bases, with 21 bases between the two germline ends. Germline loops: CDR1 SGHVS, CDR2 FNYEAQ. The CDR3 is 17 residues long. The CDR3 loop reads CASSSLVQGAFDYGYTF. Written as DNA, the CDR3 is TGTGCCAGCAGCTCCTTGGTACAAGGGGCGTTCGACTATGGCTACACCTTC.

The rearrangement uses TRBV7-9 and TRBJ1-2; weak D call: TRBD1 (5 bases). The length of the CDR3 is 14 residues. V lost 5 bases and J lost 1, with 11 bases in between. The germline CDR1 and CDR2 sequences are SEHNR and FQNEAQ (reference sequence). CDR3 amino acids: CASSRQGFNYGYTF. The CDR3 coding sequence is TGTGCCAGCAGCCGGCAGGGTTTTAACTATGGCTACACCTTC.

V gene TRBV11-2 combines with J gene TRBJ2-7; 12 bases are shared with TRBD1. CDR3 length: 18 amino acids. J gave up 6 bases and V 6 bases, and 18 bases lay outside the gene matches. From germline, CDR1 is SGHAT and CDR2 FQNNGV. CDR3 coding DNA: TGTGCCAGCAGGCTTACAACCGGGACAGGGGGCGCTTCGGGCGAGCAGTACTTC. This sequence encodes CASRLTTGTGGASGEQYF.

The chain uses TRBV29-1 and TRBJ2-7, with 8 bases fitting TRBD1. Germline CDR1 SQVTM, CDR2 ANQGSEA. V trimming: 6 bases; J trimming: 4 bases; junction bases outside the gene matches: 11. The CDR3 consists of 14 residues. In nucleotides, the CDR3 is TGCAGCGTGGGGGTGACAGGGGTCACTTACGAGCAGTACTTC. Translated, it gives CSVGVTGVTYEQYF.

The chain has TRBV4-3 and TRBJ2-3; D not certain. The CDR3 loop spans 16 amino acids. CDR1 is LGHNA and CDR2 is YSLEER in the germline V gene. The V gene lost 0 bases and the J gene lost 2 bases, with 12 bases spanning the gap. CDR3 DNA sequence: TGCGCCAGCAGCCAAGACGTCGCATTAGACACAGATACGCAGTATTTT. Translation: CASSQDVALDTDTQYF.

V usage is TRBV6-1 and J usage is TRBJ2-7; TRBD2 is a possible D gene (5 bases). Trimming removed 3 bases at V and 0 bases at J, with 12 bases between. Germline CDR1 reads MNHNS; CDR2 reads SASEGT. This CDR3 comprises 15 residues. The CDR3 nucleotides read TGTGCCAGCAGTGAGCAGGACGGACTCTCCTACGAGCAGTACTTC. Encoded protein: CASSEQDGLSYEQYF.

This clone was detected once. The V and J genes are TRBV23-1 and TRBJ1-6, with a tentative D call TRBD1 (6 bases). TRBV23-1 is recorded as an ORF, its role being uncertain. The ends were cut back, 5 bases at V and 8 bases at J, with 19 bases in the middle. This CDR3 has 16 amino acids. CDR3 protein: CASSCRQRDTYSPLHF. The CDR3 DNA sequence: TGCGCCAGCAGTTGTAGGCAACGGGACACGTATTCACCCCTCCACTTT.

This chain connects TRBV5-6 to TRBJ2-1; 14 bases match TRBD2. V dropped 3 bases and J dropped 5; count of bases not matched to a gene: 1. The germline V gene has CDR1 SGHDT and CDR2 YYEEEE. The CDR3 is 15 residues long. The CDR3 DNA reads as TGTGCCAGCAGCTCGGGACTAGCGGGAGACAATGAGCAGTTCTTC. This gives the protein CASSSGLAGDNEQFF.

The V call is TRBV19, the J call TRBJ2-1, with a possible D match to TRBD2 (6 bases). V was shortened by 3 bases and J by 3 bases, with 27 bases between the two germline ends. CDR1 is LNHDA and CDR2 is SQIVND in the germline V gene (reference sequence). The length of the CDR3 is 20 residues. This CDR3 is CASSIPPITPMAAGYNEQFF. The CDR3 DNA reads as TGTGCCAGTAGTATTCCTCCGATTACTCCAATGGCAGCGGGCTACAATGAGCAGTTCTTC.

This rearrangement joins TRBV7-9 to TRBJ2-5; 16 bases are a match to TRBD2. Germline assignment: CDR1 SEHNR and CDR2 FQNEAQ (reference sequence). Germline trimming cut 10 bases from V and 0 bases from J; bases unmatched to any gene: 14. This CDR3 spans 19 amino acids. The CDR3 DNA sequence: TGTGCCATCTCACACCGCTCGGGACTAGCGGGGGGGCACCAAGAGACCCAGTACTTC. This sequence encodes CAISHRSGLAGGHQETQYF.

As regards this clone: Other DNA sequences of this sample code for an identical CDR3. This chain connects TRBV9 to TRBJ2-7; 7 nucleotides agree with TRBD2. Germline V gives CDR1 SGDLS, CDR2 YYNGEE. V shed 0 bases, J shed 1 base, and the junction held 4 bases outside the gene matches. This CDR3 is 15 amino acids long. Written as DNA, the CDR3 is TGTGCCAGCAGCGTAGATGGGGGGGGGTCCTACGAGCAGTACTTC. Amino acid sequence: CASSVDGGGSYEQYF.

This sequence joins TRBV6-5 and TRBJ1-2; 7 positions agree with TRBD1. The germline CDR1 and CDR2 sequences are MNHEY and SVGAGI. This CDR3 spans 16 amino acids. With V trimmed by 4 bases and J by 4 bases, 12 bases remained unmatched. The chain's CDR3 is CASSFTGDSGFYGYTF. The DNA of the CDR3 is TGTGCCAGCAGTTTCACGGGGGACAGTGGATTCTATGGCTACACCTTC.

The rearrangement joins TRBV27 to TRBJ1-3, with TRBD1 matching 7 bases. After removal of 8 bases from V and 4 bases from J, the junction contained 5 bases not matched to a gene. There are 13 residues in the CDR3. CDR1 is MNHEY, CDR2 SMNVEV, per germline (reference sequence). The CDR3 loop reads CASRGGEGNTIYF. CDR3 sequence (DNA): TGTGCCAGCCGAGGGGGCGAAGGAAACACCATATATTTT.

The V gene is TRBV21-1, the J gene TRBJ2-1; the table's D gene call, TRBD1, was not cross checked with the DNA. TRBV21-1 corresponds to a pseudogene. The CDR3 spans 13 residues. Here the CDR3 DNA reads TGTGCCAGCAGCAAAGATGGCTCCAACGAGCAGTTCTTC. Amino acids: CASSKDGSNEQFF.

CDR3 DNA: TGTGCCAGCAGCTTAGGAGGGGAGCAGTTCTTC. Its translation: CASSLGGEQFF. The chain has TRBV11-3 and TRBJ2-1; a weak D match, TRBD2 (5 bases). The CDR3 contains 11 residues. Trimming removed 1 base from V and 10 bases from J, with 5 bases in between. CDR1 is SGHNT, CDR2 YENEEA, per germline.

The chain combines TRBV27 with TRBJ1-2; no clear D gene. The CDR3 loop spans 16 amino acids. Germline V gene lookup returns CDR1 MNHEY and CDR2 SMNVEV (reference sequence). V was cut by 8 bases and J by 7 bases, with 26 bases left in between. Written as DNA, the CDR3 is TGTGCCAGCTTACCTAGCCCGGGTCAACCCCTCCCTGGCTACACCTTC. It translates to CASLPSPGQPLPGYTF.

V gene TRBV9 combines with J gene TRBJ2-1; 10 bases map to TRBD2. Germline V gene sequence: CDR1 SGDLS, CDR2 YYNGEE. This CDR3 spans 15 amino acids. The J segment lost 8 bases and the V segment lost 0 bases, leaving 5 bases of the junction unmatched. CDR3 amino acids: CASSVASGGAYEQFF. Here the CDR3 DNA reads TGTGCCAGCAGCGTAGCCAGCGGGGGGGCCTATGAGCAGTTCTTC.

The rearrangement joins TRBV11-2 to TRBJ1-4; D perhaps matches TRBD1 (5 bases). The CDR3 consists of 14 residues. V lost 5 bases and J 7 bases, leaving 14 bases between the germline ends. CDR1 is SGHAT and CDR2 is FQNNGV in the germline V gene. DNA of the CDR3: TGTGCCAGCAGCGCAGGGAGGGGAGGTGAAAAACTGTTTTTT. It specifies CASSAGRGGEKLFF.

The chain couples TRBV23-1 to TRBJ2-7; 10 positions agree with TRBD1. TRBV23-1 is an ORF, and what it does is uncertain. The trim removed 4 bases at V and 6 bases at J, leaving 12 bases unmatched. The CDR3 consists of 16 residues. The CDR3 DNA is TGCGCCAGCAGTCCGAAGGGACAGGGGATTCCAAGCGAGCAGTACTTC. It specifies CASSPKGQGIPSEQYF.

The chain employs TRBV6-5 and TRBJ2-1, with 11 bases fitting TRBD1. The CDR3 consists of 13 residues. Germline-derived CDR1 and CDR2 are MNHEY and SVGAGI. The trim removed 8 bases at V and 8 bases at J, leaving 5 bases unmatched. The CDR3 reads CASRDRGSYEQFF. The CDR3, as DNA: TGTGCCAGCCGGGACAGGGGGTCCTATGAGCAGTTCTTC.

V is TRBV5-6 and J is TRBJ1-2; 12 nucleotides line up with TRBD1. Germline V lookup: CDR1 SGHDT, CDR2 YYEEEE. The CDR3 length is 13 residues. Trimming took 3 bases from V and 9 from J; bases not matched to a gene: 3. CDR3 in amino acids: CASSWGTGGSYTF. The CDR3 DNA is TGTGCCAGCAGCTGGGGGACAGGGGGCAGCTACACCTTC.

The J gene is TRBJ2-7, the V gene TRBV4-1; TRBD1 might be the D (5 bases). The CDR3 loop spans 17 amino acids. Trimming removed 5 bases at V and 4 bases at J, with 24 bases between. The germline V gene encodes CDR1 MGHRA and CDR2 YSYEKL. The CDR3, as DNA: TGCGCCAGCAGCTCCCCTTTGGACACCGGCGGCATGTACGAGCAGTACTTC. Translation: CASSSPLDTGGMYEQYF.

The chain links TRBV13 to TRBJ2-7; 7 positions agree with TRBD1. The CDR3 totals 14 residues. Per germline, CDR1 PRHDT and CDR2 FYEKMQ (reference sequence). V lost 4 bases, J lost 2 bases, and 5 bases stayed unmatched. For the CDR3, the DNA is TGTGCCAGCAGCTGGGGGACAGATACCTACGAGCAGTACTTC. It yields the protein CASSWGTDTYEQYF.